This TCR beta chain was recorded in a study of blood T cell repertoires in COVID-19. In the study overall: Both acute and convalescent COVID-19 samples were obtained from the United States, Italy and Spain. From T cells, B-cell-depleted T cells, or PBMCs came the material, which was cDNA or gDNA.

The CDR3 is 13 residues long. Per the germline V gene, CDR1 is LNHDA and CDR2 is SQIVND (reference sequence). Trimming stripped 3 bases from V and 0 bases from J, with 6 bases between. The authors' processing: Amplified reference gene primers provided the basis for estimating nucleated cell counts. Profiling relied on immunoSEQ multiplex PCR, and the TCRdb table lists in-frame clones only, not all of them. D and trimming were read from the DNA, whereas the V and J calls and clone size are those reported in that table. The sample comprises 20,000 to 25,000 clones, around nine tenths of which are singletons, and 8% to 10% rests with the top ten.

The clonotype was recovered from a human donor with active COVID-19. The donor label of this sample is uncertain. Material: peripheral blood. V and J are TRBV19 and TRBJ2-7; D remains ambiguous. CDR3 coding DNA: TGTGCCAGTAGTATCTTCGGCTCCTACGAGCAGTACTTC. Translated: CASSIFGSYEQYF. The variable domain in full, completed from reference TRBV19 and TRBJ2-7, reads DGGITQSPKYLFRKEGQNVTLSCEQNLNHDAMYWYRQDPGQGLRLIYYSQIVNDFQKGDIAEGYSVSREKKESFPLTVTSAQKNPTAFYLCASSIFGSYEQYFGPGTRLTVT.